The sequence of this T cell receptor (beta chain) was determined in a study of T cell responses to AZD1222 COVID-19 vaccine. Findings of the study overall: Recipients of two AZD1222 doses showed rising Spike-specific TCR breadth and depth. Epitopes outside B.1.351 and B.1.1.7 mutated regions reportedly drew nearly half of spike TCRs. Dominant CD4 TCR responses targeted spike regions 160-218 and 743-854.

The method was immunoSEQ multiplex PCR; TCRdb's version includes in-frame clones alone and lacks a portion of them. Its listing shows about 140,000 clones. Worth noting for this clone: Its specificity is unknown.

Sequencing input: peripheral blood. The clonotype comes from an adult in good health.

The CDR3 DNA reads as TGCGCCAGCAGCTTGGCCCCGATGGAGGTCAACACTGAAGCTTTCTTT. Encoded protein: CASSLAPMEVNTEAFF. The chain couples TRBV5-1 to TRBJ1-1; D uncertain. Germline V gives CDR1 SGHRS, CDR2 YFSETQ. CDR3 length: 16 amino acids. V lost 0 bases to trimming and J lost 2 bases, with 14 bases between them.